This T cell receptor beta chain was identified during a study of blood T cell repertoires in COVID-19. In the study overall: Sites across the United States, Italy and Spain contributed samples from acute and convalescent COVID-19. T cells, B-cell-depleted T cells, or PBMCs provided the cDNA or gDNA that served as material.

Per the germline V gene, CDR1 is MNHEY and CDR2 is SVGAGI. V lost 10 bases and J lost 4; bases outside the gene matches: 7. CDR3 length: 12 residues. As processed by the authors: Cell counts per sample came from amplifying reference gene primers. Profiling relied on immunoSEQ multiplex PCR, and the TCRdb table lists in-frame clones only, not all of them. V and J calls and clone size are copied from that table; D and trimming were computed from the DNA. The sample contains 250,000 or so clones, 70% to 90% of which appear only once. The clonotype originates from a man aged 25 to 40 who had recovered from COVID-19. Sequenced input: PBMCs or T cells enriched from blood (not recorded which). V is TRBV6-5 and J is TRBJ2-7; 7 positions match TRBD1. The CDR3 loop is CATTRDSYEQYF. CDR3 coding DNA: TGTGCCACCACCAGGGACAGTTACGAGCAGTACTTC.